What follows are 12 T cell receptor beta chains derived from one specimen sequenced in a study of post-analysis software for immune sequencing data (dated by TCRdb to between 2015 and 2016). Findings and caveats that apply to the study as a whole: Four to six TRBV segments, including TRBV5-6, TRBV5-1 and TRBV20-1, were significantly more frequent in patients than controls.

These TCRs are of unknown antigen specificity. The library was obtained by PCR. The instrument was an Illumina HiSeq 2500. Unique molecular identifiers were incorporated into TCR beta cDNA libraries to reduce PCR and sequencing biases. TCRdb reanalyzed the raw reads on its own, using fastp at Q25 for trimming and MiXCR for clone calling, and kept in-frame beta chains. A single entry per CDR3 protein holds the most common genes and DNA from its merged rows. Present in this sample are over 300,000 distinct CDR3 sequences, less than 40% of which were seen just once. The ten largest clones add up to roughly 12% of the sample. Input material: blood. These receptors were collected from a girl aged 5 to 17 with multiple sclerosis.

Only a few counts were recorded for this clonotype. CDR3 DNA sequence: TGCAGTGCCCCCGACAGGGTTCAATCTAGCGAGCAGTACTTC. This gives the protein CSAPDRVQSSEQYF. The V call is TRBV20-1, the J call TRBJ2-7, with 7 bases identical to TRBD1. The CDR3 runs 14 residues. V was pared by 6 bases and J by 6 bases, with 14 bases of the junction left unmatched. From germline, CDR1 is DFQATT and CDR2 SNEGSKA (reference sequence).

Only a few counts were recorded for this clonotype. The chain recombines TRBV15 with TRBJ2-7; 12 bases fit TRBD1. CDR3 size: 15 residues. J was trimmed by 6 bases and V by 1 base; bases with no gene match: 4. CDR1 LNHNV and CDR2 YYDKDF come from the germline V gene (reference sequence). CDR3 sequence: CATSRGDRGRVEQYF. CDR3 DNA sequence: TGTGCCACCAGCAGAGGGGACAGGGGGCGAGTCGAGCAGTACTTC.

This chain links TRBV3-1 with TRBJ1-4, with TRBD1 as a possible D gene (5 bases). V was cut by 4 bases and J by 6 bases, with 18 bases left in between. This CDR3 has 16 amino acids. Germline V CDR1 and CDR2: LGHDT, YNNKEL (reference sequence). CDR3 loop: CASSPGLFSGDEKLFF. The CDR3, as DNA: TGTGCCAGCAGCCCGGGACTTTTTTCCGGGGATGAAAAACTGTTTTTT.

The CDR3 DNA reads as TGTGCCAGCAGCTCCCCCAGGCCAGATACGCAGTATTTT. Translated: CASSSPRPDTQYF. The gene calls are TRBV7-9 and TRBJ2-3; D gene ambiguous. This CDR3 contains 13 residues. Per germline, CDR1 SEHNR and CDR2 FQNEAQ (reference sequence). Trimming stripped 4 bases from V and 4 bases from J, with 9 bases between.

The chain combines TRBV5-1 with TRBJ1-1; 7 positions match TRBD1. The CDR3 length is 15 residues. Germline lookup yields CDR1 SGHRS and CDR2 YFSETQ. With 0 bases clipped from V and 6 bases from J, the junction kept 8 bases outside the gene matches. The CDR3 loop reads CASSLVDRELPEAFF. CDR3 coding DNA: TGCGCCAGCAGCTTGGTCGACAGGGAGTTGCCTGAAGCTTTCTTT.

The chain joins TRBV2 to TRBJ1-2, with unresolved D. Between the trimmed V and J ends, which lost 1 base and 7 bases, there was a span of 4 bases. Germline V gives CDR1 SNHLY, CDR2 FYNNEI. CDR3 length: 11 residues. The CDR3 nucleotides are TGTGCCAGCAGTGAAGGGGGTGGCTACACCTTC. Protein sequence: CASSEGGGYTF.

The genes are TRBV18 and TRBJ2-3; 7 nucleotides match TRBD1. CDR3 length: 16 residues. After removal of 3 bases from V and 0 bases from J, the junction contained 6 bases not matched to a gene. Germline V gene lookup returns CDR1 KGHSH and CDR2 LQKENI. The CDR3 DNA sequence: TGTGCCAGCTCACCCCGGAAGGGGGCGAGCACAGATACGCAGTATTTT. Protein: CASSPRKGASTDTQYF.

The chain joins TRBV14 to TRBJ2-4; weak D call: TRBD1 (6 bases). The J call may be incorrect, as the DNA end agrees better with TRBJ2-7. Germline-derived CDR1 and CDR2 are SGHDN and FVKESK. The CDR3 sequence is 17 residues long. In DNA form, the CDR3 reads TGTGCCAGCAGCCAAGAAGGGAAGGGGACAAGGGACTACGAGCAGTACTTC. As protein: CASSQEGKGTRDYEQYF.

The V gene is TRBV6-6, the J gene TRBJ2-1; the D gene is possibly TRBD1 (5 bases). Germline V gene sequence: CDR1 MNHNY, CDR2 SVGAGI (reference sequence). V gave up 6 bases and J gave up 0 bases, with 15 bases separating them. This CDR3 is built from 16 residues. The CDR3 nucleotides read TGTGCCAGCAGCCTTCAGGGCGTCGGCTCCTACAATGAGCAGTTCTTC. Translated, it gives CASSLQGVGSYNEQFF.

The chain recombines TRBV5-5 with TRBJ2-5, with TRBD2 matching 10 bases. Germline V gives CDR1 SGHKS, CDR2 YYEKEE (reference sequence). The V segment lost 2 bases and the J segment 2 bases; nucleotides outside the gene matches: 12. This CDR3 contains 18 residues. In nucleotides, the CDR3 is TGTGCCAGCAGCTTAAAGCGGGGGGGCCTTTTGAGTCAAGAGACCCAGTACTTC. Amino acid sequence: CASSLKRGGLLSQETQYF.

The V gene is TRBV2, the J gene TRBJ2-5, with D perhaps being TRBD1 or TRBD2 (5 bases each). The CDR3 loop spans 12 amino acids. Trimming pared 11 bases from V and 3 bases from J, leaving 13 bases between. The germline CDR1 and CDR2 sequences are SNHLY and FYNNEI. CDR3 protein: CAGWGPKETQYF. The CDR3 DNA reads as TGTGCCGGTTGGGGACCCAAAGAGACCCAGTACTTC.

This clonotype was detected only a few times. V and J are TRBV27 and TRBJ1-2; TRBD1 is a possible D gene (6 bases). The CDR3 totals 14 residues. Germline lookup yields CDR1 MNHEY and CDR2 SMNVEV (reference sequence). Trimming took off 8 bases at V and 1 base at J, with 14 bases between the two ends. Written as DNA, the CDR3 is TGTGCCAGCCCCTTGGACAGTAGTAACTATGGCTACACCTTC. Residues: CASPLDSSNYGYTF.